The rows below give T cell receptor beta chains drawn from one sample of a study of cytomegalovirus exposure and HLA in healthy donors. The assay was immunoSEQ multiplex PCR, and TCRdb's table has in-frame clones only and misses some. The table has around 220,000 clones, over 70% seen once. Source material: PBMCs. The source is a woman in her 30s in good health and CMV-seropositive. Both conserved end residues are trimmed from each CDR3. D genes are given only for firm matches. The size field is filled for only some rows; it gives once, few, many or a size class.

v_gene | abundance | d_gene | CDR3aa
TRBV25-1 | NA | NA | ASSETTYEQY
TRBV7-8 | many | NA | ASSPVGKAF
TRBV13 | NA | NA | ASSFGNQPQH
TRBV28 | NA | NA | ASSLSGYGYT
TRBV6-5 | NA | NA | ASSQGRGVTDTQY
TRBV6-5 | NA | NA | ASSSLARTDTQY
TRBV6-1 | NA | TRBD1 | ASSEPRTGVDNQPQH
TRBV15 | NA | NA | ATSRDHRAADYGYT
TRBV30 | few | TRBD1 | AWSRQGLPNYGYT
TRBV27 | NA | NA | ASSLGGLREDQPQH